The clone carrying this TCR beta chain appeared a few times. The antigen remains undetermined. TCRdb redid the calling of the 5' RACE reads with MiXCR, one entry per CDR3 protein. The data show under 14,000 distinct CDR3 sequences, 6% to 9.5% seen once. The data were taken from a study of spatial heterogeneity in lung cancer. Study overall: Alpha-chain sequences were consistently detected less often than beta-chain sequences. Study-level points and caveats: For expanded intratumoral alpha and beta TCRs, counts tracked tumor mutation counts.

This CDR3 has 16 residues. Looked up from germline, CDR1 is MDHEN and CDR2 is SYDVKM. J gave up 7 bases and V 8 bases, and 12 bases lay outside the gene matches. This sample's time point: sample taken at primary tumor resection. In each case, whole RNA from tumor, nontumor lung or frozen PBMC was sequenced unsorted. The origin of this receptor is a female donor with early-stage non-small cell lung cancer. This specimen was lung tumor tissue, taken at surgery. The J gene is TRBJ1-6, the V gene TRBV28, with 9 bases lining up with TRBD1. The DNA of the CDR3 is TGTGCCAGCTCCTACCCCGGGACAGGGTTGAATTCACCCCTCCACTTT. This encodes CASSYPGTGLNSPLHF.